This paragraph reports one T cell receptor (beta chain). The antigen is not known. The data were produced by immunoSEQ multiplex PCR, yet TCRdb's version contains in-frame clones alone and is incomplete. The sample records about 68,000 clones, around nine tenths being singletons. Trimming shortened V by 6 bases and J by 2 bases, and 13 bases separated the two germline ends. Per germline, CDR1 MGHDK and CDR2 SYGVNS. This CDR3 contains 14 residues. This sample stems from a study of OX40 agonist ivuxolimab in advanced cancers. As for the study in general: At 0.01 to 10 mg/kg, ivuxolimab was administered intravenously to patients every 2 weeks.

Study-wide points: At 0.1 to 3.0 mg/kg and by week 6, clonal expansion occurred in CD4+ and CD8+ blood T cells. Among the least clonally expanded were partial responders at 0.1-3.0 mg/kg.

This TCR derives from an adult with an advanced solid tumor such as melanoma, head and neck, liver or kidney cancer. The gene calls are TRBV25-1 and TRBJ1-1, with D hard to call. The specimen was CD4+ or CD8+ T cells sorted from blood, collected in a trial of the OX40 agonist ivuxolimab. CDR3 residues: CASSKGTANTEAFF. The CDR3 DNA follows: TGTGCCAGCAGCAAGGGAACGGCTAACACTGAAGCTTTCTTT.